The present TCR beta chain was sequenced within a study of beta chain features in type 1 diabetes. The overall study: Patients and healthy donors were similar in age, gender and cell yields. Study-wide points: VDJ junctions from patients with type 1 diabetes contained fewer insertions and more deletions. Sampled from patients, naive, central memory and Treg TCRB repertoires appeared more similar than those sampled from healthy donors.

The length of the CDR3 is 15 residues. The germline CDR1 and CDR2 sequences are LNHDA and SQIVND (reference sequence). Trimming pared 2 bases from V and 0 bases from J, leaving 8 bases between. The investigators reverse transcribed all of the isolated RNA, so they sequenced expressed TCRB transcripts. The study sequenced naive, central memory and regulatory T cell samples to an average of about 3.8 million reads. TCRdb's table, derived via immunoSEQ multiplex PCR, lists solely in-frame clones and lacks some. The data contain fewer than 350,000 clones, under 8.5% of them singletons. In its sample, this clone was seen a few times. Its antigen is not known.

This receptor was obtained from a woman aged 18-30 years in good health. The material sequenced was central memory CD4+ T cells from blood. The rearrangement links TRBV19 to TRBJ2-4; D remains ambiguous. In DNA, the CDR3 is TGTGCCAGTAGTATATCTGGTTTAGCCAAAAACATTCAGTACTTC. Translating gives CASSISGLAKNIQYF.